The 20 T cell receptor delta chains presented below share a single source sample, sequenced in a study of γδ T cells in repeated Plasmodium falciparum infection. Bulk repertoires came from Vgamma9/Vdelta2+ or Vdelta2-negative gammadelta T cells flow-sorted from PBMC. With CATT, TCRdb re-called clones from the multiplex PCR reads. The sample consists of 80,000 to 95,000 delta-chain clones, under 1.5% of them appearing once. Material: gamma-delta T cells from blood. The origin of the receptors is a pool of human donors (malaria-infected and uninfected, not separated).

This clone was observed a few times. Only one base separates this from a far larger clonotype, so it likely reflects a read error. Other DNA sequences within the sample encode an identical CDR3. The chain couples TRDV3 to TRDJ1; D not resolved. This CDR3 region has 17 residues. The V gene's germline CDR1 is TVYSNPD and CDR2 GDNSRS (reference sequence). In DNA form, the CDR3 reads TGTGCTTCTACCTGGTCCCCGTATCGTAGGGAGACCGATAAACTCATCTTT. Its translation: CASTWSPYRRETDKLIF.

Ten or more counts support this clone. The V and J genes are TRDV3 and TRDJ1, with 12 bases identical to TRDD3. With 3 bases clipped from V and 0 bases from J, the junction kept 11 bases outside the gene matches. Germline V lookup: CDR1 TVYSNPD, CDR2 GDNSRS (reference sequence). There are 17 residues in the CDR3. CDR3 in amino acids: CAFDLWGIRFYTDKLIF. The CDR3 DNA sequence: TGTGCCTTCGACCTCTGGGGGATACGTTTCTACACCGATAAACTCATCTTT.

This clone occurred a few times. The protein TCRdb lists belongs to a much larger clone and differs from this DNA's translation at residue 5, which points to a read error; the protein shown is made from the DNA. The CDR3 reads CALGGPAFLPYWDPGYTDKLIF. CDR3 bases: TGTGCTCTTGGGGGCCCGGCCTTCCTACCGTACTGGGACCCTGGGTACACCGATAAACTCATCTTT. The gene calls are TRDV1 and TRDJ1; 9 nucleotides agree with TRDD2. CDR3 size: 22 residues. Germline CDR1 reads TSWWSYY; CDR2 reads QGS. V gave up 4 bases and J gave up 0 bases; unmatched junction bases: 24.

As concerns this clone: The amino acid sequence in TCRdb belongs to a much larger clone and departs from this DNA's translation at residue 5, likely a sequencing read error; the sequence shown is translated from the DNA. The chain carries TRDV2 and TRDJ1, with 11 bases aligning to TRDD3. As TCRdb names no J gene, one was assigned here on the basis of a DNA match to germline. Germline CDR1 and CDR2: GEAIGNYY and EKD. The trim removed 3 bases at V and 1 base at J, leaving 15 bases unmatched. The CDR3 totals 19 residues. DNA of the CDR3: TGTGCCTGTGACCCAGTGGGGGATACGCGTATTAAAGGCACCGATAAACTCATCTTT. Its protein is CACDPVGDTRIKGTDKLIF.

In its sample, this clone was seen a few times. Translating this DNA gives a protein that differs at residue 10 from the TCRdb one, which belongs to a much larger clone; a read error is likely, and the protein shown is this translation. The rearrangement uses TRDV2 and TRDJ3; 8 nucleotides match TRDD3. Since TCRdb gives no J gene, matching the DNA to germline was used here to assign it. The CDR3 length is 23 residues. The V gene's germline CDR1 is GEAIGNYY and CDR2 EKD. After removal of 0 bases from V and 0 bases from J, the junction contained 18 bases not matched to a gene. CDR3 protein: CACDTGDWGVSRTSSWDTRQMFF. CDR3 coding DNA: TGTGCCTGTGACACCGGGGACTGGGGGGTATCGCGGACCAGCTCCTGGGACACCCGACAGATGTTTTTC.

This clone was seen only a few times. This likely traces to a read error, being one base from a far larger clone. The sample carries other DNA sequences with the same CDR3. The J gene is TRDJ1, the V gene TRDV1; 12 bases are a match to TRDD3. Since TCRdb gives no J gene, matching the DNA to germline was used here to assign it. The CDR3 totals 24 residues. Per the germline V gene, CDR1 is TSWWSYY and CDR2 is QGS. After removal of 6 bases from V and 3 bases from J, the junction contained 32 bases not matched to a gene. The CDR3 DNA is TGTGCTCTTGGAGATCGGGCGCCTCCCTTGTACTGGGGGATACAAAATTTGGCAGCCGATAAACTCATCTTT. Translated: CALGDRAPPLYWGIQNLAADKLIF.

Turning to this clone: A far larger clone is just one base off, so this is likely a read error. This specimen includes other DNA sequences encoding the same CDR3. The chain combines TRDV1 with TRDJ1; perhaps TRDD2 as D (7 bases). Germline matching of the DNA provided the J gene here, since TCRdb leaves it blank. This CDR3 is built from 23 residues. From germline, CDR1 is TSWWSYY and CDR2 QGS. V gave up 4 bases and J gave up 2 bases, with 38 bases separating them. Here the CDR3 DNA reads TGTGCTCTTGGGGCTCGGCCTCTTCCTAATAGTCTGGGAGATACGGGTTATACCGATAAACTCATCTTT. Translation gives CALGARPLPNSLGDTGYTDKLIF.

Only a few counts were recorded for this clone. A read error likely explains why the TCRdb protein, taken from a much larger clone, differs from this DNA's translation at residue 10; the protein shown is translated from the DNA. The chain carries TRDV3 and TRDJ1, with TRDD3 identical over 11 bases. TCRdb carries no J gene annotation; the J gene was assigned here by matching the DNA with germline. The CDR3 consists of 17 residues. The V gene's germline CDR1 is TVYSNPD and CDR2 GDNSRS (reference sequence). Trimming took 1 base from V and 3 from J; bases not matched to a gene: 13. CDR3 protein: CAFNSLWGIRNPDKLIF. The CDR3 nucleotides read TGTGCCTTTAATTCCCTTTGGGGGATACGAAATCCCGATAAACTCATCTTT.

This clone occurred a few times. A far bigger clonotype differs at one base, so this is likely a read error. This specimen includes other DNA sequences encoding the same CDR3. The chain has TRDV2 and TRDJ1; D is possibly TRDD3 (5 bases). No J gene is reported in TCRdb; it was inferred here by comparing the DNA with germline. The length of the CDR3 is 20 residues. CDR1 GEAIGNYY and CDR2 EKD come from the germline V gene. The CDR3 coding sequence is TGCGCCTGTGACACCGTGAAGGGGACTTCAAGGATCTCGTACACCGATAAACTCATCTTT. This sequence encodes CACDTVKGTSRISYTDKLIF.

Concerning this clone: TCRdb lists the protein of a much larger clone for this DNA, which differs at residue 18, so this is likely a read error; the protein given here is translated from the DNA itself. The genes are TRDV1 and TRDJ1; 7 positions match TRDD3. TCRdb does not report a J gene; here it was assigned by matching the DNA to germline references. CDR1 TSWWSYY and CDR2 QGS come from the germline V gene. V dropped 1 base and J dropped 3; count of bases not matched to a gene: 29. The CDR3 runs 23 residues. The CDR3 sequence is CALGEPTFWTQGDFQLYADKLIF. The CDR3 DNA is TGTGCTCTTGGGGAACCCACGTTCTGGACTCAGGGGGATTTCCAACTCTACGCCGATAAACTCATCTTT.

A remark on this clone: The mismatch at residue 22 between this DNA's translation and the TCRdb protein of a much larger clone likely reflects a read error; the protein shown is translated from the DNA. Here the CDR3 reads CALGEPTSYTESTGGTAQSWDARQMFF. For the CDR3, the DNA is TGTGCTCTTGGGGAACCCACTTCCTACACAGAAAGTACTGGGGGAACCGCACAGTCCTGGGACGCCCGACAGATGTTTTTC. This rearrangement joins TRDV1 to TRDJ3, with D perhaps TRDD3 (9 bases). As TCRdb names no J gene, one was assigned here on the basis of a DNA match to germline. Germline V gene sequence: CDR1 TSWWSYY, CDR2 QGS. The CDR3 spans 27 residues.

As for this clone: This likely came from a read error, as a far larger clone is one base away. Different DNA sequences within this sample yield the same CDR3. The chain links TRDV1 to TRDJ1; TRDD3 agrees at 10 bases. The J gene, not given by TCRdb, was assigned here from a germline match of the nucleotide sequence. CDR3 length: 15 amino acids. V lost 6 bases, J lost 5 bases, and 9 bases stayed unmatched. The germline V gene has CDR1 TSWWSYY and CDR2 QGS. In DNA form, the CDR3 reads TGTGCTCTTGGCCACAGTACTGGGGGATCTGATAAACTCATCTTT. It encodes CALGHSTGGSDKLIF.

There are a few counts of this clone. This probably arose from a read error, given a far larger clone one base away. This CDR3 is also generated by other DNA sequences in the sample. This chain joins TRDV1 and TRDJ1; 10 bases align to TRDD3. The junction had 31 bases not matched to a gene; V was cut back by 9 bases and J by 0 bases. This CDR3 spans 23 amino acids. Germline CDR1 is TSWWSYY and CDR2 is QGS. The CDR3 spells CALGFPRDFLHWGIHPYTDKLIF. CDR3 sequence (DNA): TGTGCTCTCGGGTTTCCACGAGACTTCCTACACTGGGGGATTCACCCGTACACCGATAAACTCATCTTT.

This clone was detected a few times. A read error is the likely source, as a far larger clone sits one nucleotide away. Other DNA sequences in this sample translate to the same CDR3. The chain has TRDV1 and TRDJ3; 12 bases fit TRDD3. Per the germline V gene, CDR1 is TSWWSYY and CDR2 is QGS. The CDR3 extends over 23 amino acids. DNA of the CDR3: TGTGCTCTTGGGGAATCGGCGAACGACTGGGGGATACCGAGCTCCTGGGACACCCGGCAGATGTTTTTC. It codes for CALGESANDWGIPSSWDTRQMFF.

This clone turned up a few times. A far larger clone is just one base off, so this is likely a read error. The same CDR3 is also encoded by other DNA sequences in this sample. CDR3 nucleotide sequence: TGCGCTCTTGGGGAACTAGCTCCGGGGTACTGGGGGAGGCCTGGTAAACTCATCTTT. It is translated as CALGELAPGYWGRPGKLIF. The chain combines TRDV1 with TRDJ1, with 9 bases matching TRDD3. TCRdb records no J gene; here it was assigned by comparing the DNA to germline. This CDR3 region has 19 residues. Germline-derived CDR1 and CDR2 are TSWWSYY and QGS.

This clone is medium-sized (0.01 to 0.1%) in the sample. Other DNA sequences in this sample translate to the same CDR3. The chain combines TRDV1 with TRDJ1; 11 nucleotides agree with TRDD3. Trimming removed 3 bases from V and 4 bases from J; junction bases left unmatched: 25. The length of the CDR3 is 22 residues. The germline CDR1 and CDR2 sequences are TSWWSYY and QGS. CDR3 bases: TGTGCTCTTGGGGACTCCCCTCCTAAAGGGGATGGGGGATACGGGAAAGGCGATAAACTCATCTTT. Residues: CALGDSPPKGDGGYGKGDKLIF.

This clone was recorded at least ten times. A far bigger clonotype differs at one base, so this is likely a read error. The same CDR3 arises from other DNA sequences in this sample as well. V is TRDV1 and J is TRDJ2, with 8 bases matching TRDD3. CDR1 and CDR2 from the germline V gene are TSWWSYY and QGS. The CDR3 totals 20 residues. CDR3: CALGELALLGGGWLTAQLFF. CDR3 DNA sequence: TGTGCTCTTGGGGAACTAGCCCTACTAGGTGGGGGATGGTTGACGGCACAACTCTTCTTT.

The sample holds a few counts of this clone. TCRdb's listed protein matches a much larger clone and diverges from this DNA's translation at residue 14, likely through a read error; the protein shown comes from the DNA. The CDR3 loop is CALASWGIRVTAQPFF. The CDR3 DNA follows: TGTGCTCTTGCCTCCTGGGGGATACGCGTGACAGCACAACCCTTCTTT. Called V gene: TRDV1; the J gene was not called; the table's D call TRDD3 went unverified against the DNA. Per the germline V gene, CDR1 is TSWWSYY and CDR2 is QGS. The CDR3 has 16 residues.

Only a few counts were recorded for this clone. A much larger clonotype is one base distant, so this may be a read error. The same CDR3 also results from other DNA sequences found in this sample. This sequence joins TRDV1 and TRDJ1; 13 bases are shared with TRDD3. The CDR3 is made up of 25 amino acids. V shed 0 bases and J 1 base; nucleotides not matched to a gene: 26. CDR1 and CDR2 (germline): TSWWSYY, QGS. The CDR3 DNA reads as TGTGCTCTTGGGGAACTAGCCCTGCCCGGGGTACTGGGGGATACGACCTCGAGAGGCACCGATAAACTCATCTTT. Protein sequence: CALGELALPGVLGDTTSRGTDKLIF.

This clone was seen only a few times. TCRdb attributes to this sequence the protein of a much larger clone, which differs from the DNA translation at residue 10; a read error is likely, and the protein displayed is translated from the DNA. This chain connects TRDV1 to TRDJ1, with D unresolved. V was shortened by 11 bases and J by 1 base, with 23 bases between the two germline ends. The CDR3 runs to 16 residues. Germline V gene sequence: CDR1 TSWWSYY, CDR2 QGS. The CDR3 protein is CAYSTLDGLCTDKLIF. The CDR3 nucleotides are TGTGCTTATTCGACTTTAGATGGTCTGTGCACCGATAAACTCATCTTT.